The rows below give T cell receptor beta chains drawn from one sample of a study of T cell responses to AZD1222 COVID-19 vaccine. Sequencing was performed with immunoSEQ multiplex PCR; in TCRdb, only in-frame clones are kept and a portion is missing. The sample includes fewer than 120,000 clones, roughly 93% of them seen just once. The sample consisted of peripheral blood, taken 28 days after the second AZD1222 dose. These receptors were taken from an adult who received the AZD1222 COVID-19 vaccine. Both conserved end residues are part of each CDR3. A D gene is named only where the DNA matches it firmly. A row's size may be missing; if present it is once, few, many or a size class.

.	TRBJ1-1	.	TRBV12-5	TGTGTAACGGGGCGTAGAGACACTGAAGCTTTCTTT	CVTGRRDTEAFF
.	TRBJ1-2	TRBD1	TRBV5-1	TGCGCCAGCAGGGTGCCGGCAGGGGGCGATGGCTACACCTTC	CASRVPAGGDGYTF
.	TRBJ1-4	.	TRBV21-1	TGTGCCAGCAAAGGGGGACAGGGGGCGCGAAGTGAAAAACTGTTTTTT	CASKGGQGARSEKLFF
once	TRBJ1-6	.	TRBV2	TGTGCCAGCAGTGAAGCGCTTCAGCCGAATTCACCCCTCCACTTT	CASSEALQPNSPLHF
.	TRBJ1-2	.	TRBV23-1	TGCGCCAGCAGTCAGAGGTCACGAGCTAACTATGGCTACACCTTC	CASSQRSRANYGYTF
.	TRBJ1-2	TRBD1	TRBV27	TGTGCCAGCAGTCCCAGAGTGTCAGGGGGCGATGGCTACACCTTC	CASSPRVSGGDGYTF
.	TRBJ1-1	.	TRBV19	TGTGCCAGTAGTCCCTCCGGCCACCTTGAAGCTTTCTTT	CASSPSGHLEAFF
.	TRBJ1-5	.	TRBV6-5	TGTGCCAGCAGTTACAGTCCCAATCAGCCCCAGCATTTT	CASSYSPNQPQHF
.	TRBJ2-2	.	TRBV5-1	TGCGCCAGCAGCACGGAAGTCCGGGGTACCGGGGAGCTGTTTTTT	CASSTEVRGTGELFF
once	TRBJ2-1	.	TRBV7-2	TGTGCCAGCAGCCGTAGTACCATAGTAGATGAGCAGTTCTTC	CASSRSTIVDEQFF
.	TRBJ1-5	.	TRBV27	TGTGCCAGCAGTCAATCGGGCAATCAGCCCCAGCATTTT	CASSQSGNQPQHF
.	TRBJ1-2	.	TRBV19	TGTGCCAGTATTAACGGACAGCGCACATATGGCTACACCTTC	CASINGQRTYGYTF
.	TRBJ2-1	.	TRBV16	TGTGCCAGCAGCCTGTCCCCGAAGTACAATGAGCAGTTCTTC	CASSLSPKYNEQFF
.	TRBJ1-1	.	TRBV19	TGTGCCAGTATGGGCACGAACACTGAAGCTTTCTTT	CASMGTNTEAFF
.	TRBJ1-5	.	TRBV7-9	TGTGCCAGCAGGTTTGGGGATCAGCCCCAGCATTTT	CASRFGDQPQHF
.	TRBJ1-5	.	TRBV10-2	TGCGCCAGCAGTGAGTCACATAGCAATCAGCCCCAGCATTTT	CASSESHSNQPQHF
.	TRBJ2-7	.	TRBV11-3	TGTGCCAGCAGCCTCCGACAAGGACGGTACTTC	CASSLRQGRYF
.	TRBJ2-7	.	TRBV5-1	TGCGCCAGCAGCATCGTCCCAGGGAGGCCGGATGAGCAGTACTTC	CASSIVPGRPDEQYF
.	TRBJ2-1	TRBD2	TRBV7-9	TGTGCCAGCAGCCCCACGGGGGGAAGCTCCTACAATGAGCAGTTCTTC	CASSPTGGSSYNEQFF
.	TRBJ1-6	.	TRBV18	TGTGCCAGCTCACCCGCCGGGGGTGGTAATTCACCCCTCCACTTT	CASSPAGGGNSPLHF
.	TRBJ2-2	.	TRBV18	TGTGCCAGCTCACCACGGAGTGACGGTATCACCGGGGAGCTGTTTTTT	CASSPRSDGITGELFF
.	TRBJ2-1	.	TRBV10-3	TGTGCCATCAGTTCTGGACTCTTCAATGAGCAGTTCTTC	CAISSGLFNEQFF
.	TRBJ2-2	.	TRBV11-2	TGTGCCAGCAGCTTCGCTGAGAACACCGGGGAGCTGTTTTTT	CASSFAENTGELFF
.	TRBJ1-4	.	TRBV6-5	TGTGCCAGCAGTTACTCGGACACATTAGAAAAACTGTTTTTT	CASSYSDTLEKLFF
.	TRBJ2-7	.	TRBV14	TGTGCCAGCAGCCAAGAAACAGTAACCTACGAGCAGTACTTC	CASSQETVTYEQYF
.	TRBJ2-1	TRBD2	TRBV3-1/TRBV3-2	TGTGCCAGCAGCCATCCTAGCGGGGGGTGGGATGAGCAGTTCTTC	CASSHPSGGWDEQFF
.	TRBJ1-4	TRBD1	TRBV25-1	TGTGCCAGCGGACAGGGGAGGGGTGAAAAACTGTTTTTT	CASGQGRGEKLFF
once	TRBJ2-2	TRBD1	TRBV11-2	TGTGCCAGCAGCTTCGGGACAGGGGCAACGAACACCGGGGAGCTGTTTTTT	CASSFGTGATNTGELFF
.	TRBJ1-3	.	TRBV5-1	TGCGCCAGCCGACCGAGCTCTGGAAACACCATATATTTT	CASRPSSGNTIYF
.	TRBJ1-3	.	TRBV5-1	TGCGCCAGCAGCTTGGGCCGGCCCCTAAACAGCTCTGGAAACACCATATATTTT	CASSLGRPLNSSGNTIYF
once	TRBJ1-5	.	TRBV19	TGTGCCAGTAGTATGAGTGGCAATCAGCCCCAGCATTTT	CASSMSGNQPQHF
.	TRBJ2-3	TRBD1	TRBV19	TGTGCCAGTAGTTTCATACCGGGACAGCTCACAGATACGCAGTATTTT	CASSFIPGQLTDTQYF
few	TRBJ2-5	TRBD2	TRBV5-1	TGCGCCAGCAGCTTGTATCCAGCGGGAATCCAAGAGACCCAGTACTTC	CASSLYPAGIQETQYF
.	TRBJ1-1	.	TRBV27	TGTGCCAGCAGTTTATCTATTAATACTGAAGCTTTCTTT	CASSLSINTEAFF
.	TRBJ2-7	TRBD2	TRBV5-1	TGCGCCAGCAGCCTCCTAGCGGGGGGGAGCTCCTACGAGCAGTACTTC	CASSLLAGGSSYEQYF
.	TRBJ1-1	.	TRBV29-1	TGCAGCGTCGGAGTATTACTTGAAGCTTTCTTT	CSVGVLLEAFF
.	TRBJ2-3	.	TRBV19	TGTGCCAGTAGTTGGCCGTTTGTGGGGGGATCCGAAAGTAGCACAGATACGCAGTATTTT	CASSWPFVGGSESSTDTQYF
.	TRBJ1-1	.	TRBV6-5	TGTGCCAGCAGTTATTCGAGGAGCACTGAAGCTTTCTTT	CASSYSRSTEAFF
.	TRBJ1-5	.	TRBV2	TGTGCCAGCAGTGTAATCCACAGCAATCAGCCCCAGCATTTT	CASSVIHSNQPQHF
.	TRBJ2-1	.	TRBV5-1	TGCGCCAGCAGCTTGGGGGACGAACACAATGAGCAGTTCTTC	CASSLGDEHNEQFF
.	TRBJ1-1	TRBD1	TRBV11-2	TGTGCCAGCAGCTCTCGACAGGGATCCAGCACTGAAGCTTTCTTT	CASSSRQGSSTEAFF